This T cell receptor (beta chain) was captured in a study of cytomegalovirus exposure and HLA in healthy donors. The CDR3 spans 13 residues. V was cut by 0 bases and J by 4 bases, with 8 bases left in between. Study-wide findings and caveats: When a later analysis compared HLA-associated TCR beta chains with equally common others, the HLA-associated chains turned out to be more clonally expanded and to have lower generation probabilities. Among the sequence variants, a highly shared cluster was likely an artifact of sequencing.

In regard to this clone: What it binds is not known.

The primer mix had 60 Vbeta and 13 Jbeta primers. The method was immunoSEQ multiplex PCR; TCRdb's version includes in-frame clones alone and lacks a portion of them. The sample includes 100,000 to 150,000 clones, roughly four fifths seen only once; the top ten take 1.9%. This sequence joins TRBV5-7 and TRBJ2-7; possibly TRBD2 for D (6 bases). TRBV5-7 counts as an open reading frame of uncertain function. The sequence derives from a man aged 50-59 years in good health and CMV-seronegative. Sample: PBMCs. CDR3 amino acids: CASSLEEGYEQYV. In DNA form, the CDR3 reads TGTGCCAGCAGCTTGGAGGAGGGGTACGAGCAGTACGTC.